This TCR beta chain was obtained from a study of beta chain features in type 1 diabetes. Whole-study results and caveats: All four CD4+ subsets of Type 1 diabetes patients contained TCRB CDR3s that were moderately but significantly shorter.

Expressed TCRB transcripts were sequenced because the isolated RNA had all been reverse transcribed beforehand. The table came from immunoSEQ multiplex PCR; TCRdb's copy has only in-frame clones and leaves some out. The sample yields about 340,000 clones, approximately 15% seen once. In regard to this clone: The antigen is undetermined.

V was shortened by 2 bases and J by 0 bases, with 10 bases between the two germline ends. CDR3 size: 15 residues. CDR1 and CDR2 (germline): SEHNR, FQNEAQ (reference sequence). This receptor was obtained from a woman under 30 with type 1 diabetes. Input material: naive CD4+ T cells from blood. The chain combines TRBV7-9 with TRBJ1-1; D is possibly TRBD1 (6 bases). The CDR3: CASSLRDTMNTEAFF. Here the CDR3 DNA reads TGTGCCAGCAGCTTAAGGGACACTATGAACACTGAAGCTTTCTTT.